The 2 T cell receptor beta chains given below trace back to one sample, sequenced in a study of cytomegalovirus exposure and HLA in healthy donors. PCR involved 60 Vbeta and 13 Jbeta primers. Assay used: immunoSEQ multiplex PCR; TCRdb lists only in-frame clones, some missing. The table lists around 140,000 clones, approximately 9% of them singletons. The sample comprised PBMCs. Receptor source: a middle-aged woman in good health and CMV-seropositive.

The genes are TRBV18 and TRBJ2-3; D gene uncertain. Germline CDR1 and CDR2: KGHSH and LQKENI. This CDR3 is 18 amino acids long. Trimming took 3 bases from V and 0 from J, leaving 19 bases between them. This chain's CDR3 is CASSPNPPAVASTDTQYF. CDR3 DNA: TGTGCCAGCTCACCTAACCCACCGGCGGTAGCTAGCACAGATACGCAGTATTTT.

This clone was seen only a few times. The CDR3 DNA is TGTGCCAGCACCCTCGCGGGGATCCCCTACGAGCAGTACTTC. Amino acids: CASTLAGIPYEQYF. The chain carries TRBV6-5 and TRBJ2-7, with a tentative D call TRBD2 (6 bases). V was trimmed by 7 bases and J by 2 bases, leaving 15 bases between them. Germline V CDR1 and CDR2: MNHEY, SVGAGI. The length of the CDR3 is 14 residues.